This T cell receptor beta chain was sequenced for a study of blood T cells in healthy people across ages. A second PCR of 7 to 11 cycles used a sample-barcoded 5' primer and a J-beta primer mix. TCRdb reanalysed the 5' RACE reads using MiXCR and keeps one entry per CDR3 protein. Among nearly 800,000 distinct CDR3 sequences listed, approximately 25% were seen once. Trimming removed 1 base from V and 3 bases from J; junction bases left unmatched: 6. CDR1 is DFQATT, CDR2 SNEGSKA, per germline (reference sequence). The CDR3 loop spans 15 amino acids. These data also featured in a second study, about T cells of mothers and their children.

The chain carries TRBV20-1 and TRBJ2-7; 10 bases match TRBD1. Material for sequencing was blood. This clonotype originated in a boy aged 10-17 years in good health. This CDR3 reads CSARGPGTGVYEQYF. CDR3 nucleotide sequence: TGCAGTGCTAGAGGGCCCGGGACAGGGGTCTACGAGCAGTACTTC.